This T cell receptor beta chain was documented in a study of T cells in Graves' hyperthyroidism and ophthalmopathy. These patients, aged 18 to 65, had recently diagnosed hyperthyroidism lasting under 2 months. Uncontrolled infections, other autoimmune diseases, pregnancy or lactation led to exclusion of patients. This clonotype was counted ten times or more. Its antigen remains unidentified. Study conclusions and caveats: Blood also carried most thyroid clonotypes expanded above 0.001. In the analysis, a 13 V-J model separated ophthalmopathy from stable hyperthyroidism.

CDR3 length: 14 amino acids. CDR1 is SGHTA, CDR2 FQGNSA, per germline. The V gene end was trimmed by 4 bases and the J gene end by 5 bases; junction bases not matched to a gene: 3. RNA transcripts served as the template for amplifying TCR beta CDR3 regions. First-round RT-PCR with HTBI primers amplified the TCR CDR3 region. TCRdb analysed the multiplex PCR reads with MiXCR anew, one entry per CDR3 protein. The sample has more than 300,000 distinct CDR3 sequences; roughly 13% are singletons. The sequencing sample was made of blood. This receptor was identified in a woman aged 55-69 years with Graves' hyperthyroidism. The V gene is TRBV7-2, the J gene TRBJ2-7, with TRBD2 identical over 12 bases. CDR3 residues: CASSSRLAGDEQYF. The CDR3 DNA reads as TGTGCCAGCAGCTCGAGACTAGCGGGAGACGAGCAGTACTTC.